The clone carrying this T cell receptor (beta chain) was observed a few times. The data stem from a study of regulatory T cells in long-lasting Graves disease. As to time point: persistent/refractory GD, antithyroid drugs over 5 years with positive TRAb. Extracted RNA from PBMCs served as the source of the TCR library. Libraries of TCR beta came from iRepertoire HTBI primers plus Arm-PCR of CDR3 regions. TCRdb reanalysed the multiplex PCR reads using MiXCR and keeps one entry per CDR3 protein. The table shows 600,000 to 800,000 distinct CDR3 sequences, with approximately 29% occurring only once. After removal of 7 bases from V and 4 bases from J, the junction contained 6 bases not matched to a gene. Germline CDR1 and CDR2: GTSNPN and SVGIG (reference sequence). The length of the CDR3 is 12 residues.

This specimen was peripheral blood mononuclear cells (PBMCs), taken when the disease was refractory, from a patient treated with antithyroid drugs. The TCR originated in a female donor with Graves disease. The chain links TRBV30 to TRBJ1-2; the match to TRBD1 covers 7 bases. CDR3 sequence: CASEGGGYGYTF. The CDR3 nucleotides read TGTGCCTCAGAAGGGGGCGGCTATGGCTACACCTTC.